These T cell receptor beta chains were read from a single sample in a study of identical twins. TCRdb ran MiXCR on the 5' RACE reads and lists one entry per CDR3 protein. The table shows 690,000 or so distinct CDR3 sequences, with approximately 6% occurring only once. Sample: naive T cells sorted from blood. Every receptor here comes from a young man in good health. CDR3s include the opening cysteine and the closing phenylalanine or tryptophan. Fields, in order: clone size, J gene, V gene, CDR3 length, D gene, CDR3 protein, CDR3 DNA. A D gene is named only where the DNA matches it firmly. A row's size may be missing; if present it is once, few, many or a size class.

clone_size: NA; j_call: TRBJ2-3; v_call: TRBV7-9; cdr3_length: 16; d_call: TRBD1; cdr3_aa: CASSPSGTGGANTQYF; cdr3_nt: TGTGCCAGCAGTCCCTCCGGGACAGGGGGCGCGAATACGCAGTATTTT
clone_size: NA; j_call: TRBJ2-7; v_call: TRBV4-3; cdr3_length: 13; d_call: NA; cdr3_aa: CASSQDGGAEQYF; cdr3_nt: TGCGCCAGCAGCCAAGATGGGGGGGCCGAGCAGTACTTC
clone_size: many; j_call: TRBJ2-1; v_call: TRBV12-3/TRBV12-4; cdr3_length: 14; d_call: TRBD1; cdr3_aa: CASSWWGTAFEQFF; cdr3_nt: TGTGCCAGCAGTTGGTGGGGGACAGCATTTGAGCAGTTCTTC
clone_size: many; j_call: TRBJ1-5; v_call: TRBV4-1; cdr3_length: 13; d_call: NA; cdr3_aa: CASSQVDGQPQHF; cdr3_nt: TGCGCCAGCAGCCAAGTTGATGGGCAGCCCCAGCATTTT
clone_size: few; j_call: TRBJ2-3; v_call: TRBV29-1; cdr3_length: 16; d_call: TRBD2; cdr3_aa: CSVERGLRGSLDTQYF; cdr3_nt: TGCAGCGTTGAACGGGGACTACGGGGCTCCTTGGATACGCAGTATTTT
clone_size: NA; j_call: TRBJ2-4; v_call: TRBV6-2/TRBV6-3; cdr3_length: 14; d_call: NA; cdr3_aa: CATHFRASKNIQYF; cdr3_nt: TGTGCCACACACTTCCGGGCCTCCAAAAACATTCAGTACTTC
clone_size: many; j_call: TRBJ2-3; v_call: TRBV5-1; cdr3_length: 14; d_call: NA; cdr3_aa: CASSPDSAADTQYF; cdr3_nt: TGCGCCAGCAGTCCGGACAGTGCGGCAGATACGCAGTATTTT
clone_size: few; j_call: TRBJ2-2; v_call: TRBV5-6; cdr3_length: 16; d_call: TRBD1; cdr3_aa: CASSSGQGANTGELFF; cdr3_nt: TGTGCCAGCAGTTCCGGACAGGGGGCGAACACCGGGGAGCTGTTTTTT
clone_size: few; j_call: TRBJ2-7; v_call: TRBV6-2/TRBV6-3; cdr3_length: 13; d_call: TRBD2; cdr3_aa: CASVSGRIDEQYF; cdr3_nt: TGTGCCAGCGTTTCCGGGAGGATCGACGAGCAGTACTTC
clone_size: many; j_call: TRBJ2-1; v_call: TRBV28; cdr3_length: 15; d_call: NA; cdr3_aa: CASSLVQEVYNEQFF; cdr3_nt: TGTGCCAGCAGCCTTGTCCAGGAGGTCTACAATGAGCAGTTCTTC
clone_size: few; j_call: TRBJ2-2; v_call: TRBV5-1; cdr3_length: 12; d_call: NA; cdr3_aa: CATGTQPGELFF; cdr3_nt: TGCGCCACCGGGACTCAGCCAGGGGAGCTGTTTTTT
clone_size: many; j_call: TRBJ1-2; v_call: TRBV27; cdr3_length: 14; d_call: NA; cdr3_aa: CASSLGTLGYGYTF; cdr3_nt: TGTGCCAGCAGTTTAGGGACTCTTGGCTATGGCTACACCTTC
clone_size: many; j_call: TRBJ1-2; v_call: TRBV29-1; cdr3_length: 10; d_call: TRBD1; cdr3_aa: CSVFDREYTF; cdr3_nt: TGCAGCGTTTTCGACAGGGAGTACACCTTC
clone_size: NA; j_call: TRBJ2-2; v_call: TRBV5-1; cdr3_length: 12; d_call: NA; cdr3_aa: CASSTPTGELFF; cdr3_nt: TGCGCCAGCAGCACCCCCACCGGGGAGCTGTTTTTT
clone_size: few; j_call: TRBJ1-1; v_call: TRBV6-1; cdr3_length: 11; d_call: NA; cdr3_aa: CASKWIAEAFF; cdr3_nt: TGTGCCAGCAAATGGATCGCTGAAGCTTTCTTT
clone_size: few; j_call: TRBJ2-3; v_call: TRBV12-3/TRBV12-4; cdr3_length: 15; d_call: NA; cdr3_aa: CASRKTRGTTDTQYF; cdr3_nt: TGTGCCAGCAGGAAAACTCGGGGAACCACAGATACGCAGTATTTT
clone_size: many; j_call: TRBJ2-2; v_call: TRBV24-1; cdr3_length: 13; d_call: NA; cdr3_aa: CATSESVTGELFF; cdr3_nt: TGTGCCACCAGTGAATCAGTTACCGGGGAGCTGTTTTTT
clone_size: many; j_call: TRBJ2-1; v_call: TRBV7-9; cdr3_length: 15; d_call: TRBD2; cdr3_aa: CASSLEPSGRDEQFF; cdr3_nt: TGTGCCAGCAGCTTAGAACCTAGCGGGAGAGATGAGCAGTTCTTC
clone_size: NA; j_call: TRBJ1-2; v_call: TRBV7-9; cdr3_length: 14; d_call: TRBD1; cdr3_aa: CASSPRQGSPAYTF; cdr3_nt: TGTGCCAGCAGCCCCCGACAGGGGAGTCCTGCCTACACCTTC
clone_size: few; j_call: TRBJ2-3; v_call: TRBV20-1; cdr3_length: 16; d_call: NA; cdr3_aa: CSARSRGGGFTDTQYF; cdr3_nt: TGCAGTGCTAGAAGCCGGGGTGGCGGGTTCACAGATACGCAGTATTTT